One sample yielded the 26 T cell receptor beta chains listed below, sequenced in a study of T and B cells in COVID-19 patients. TRB rearrangements were amplified by multiplex PCR with BIOMED2 TRB-A/B primers. Via MiXCR, TCRdb re-called the multiplex PCR reads, giving one row per CDR3 protein. The table lists some 5,300 distinct CDR3 sequences, 27% of them singletons. Each TRB amplification used 250-500 ng of genomic DNA from blood. Sequencing was performed on blood. The receptors were sampled from a human donor with active COVID-19.

This chain links TRBV11-1 with TRBJ2-1, with D possibly matching TRBD2 (5 bases). There are 17 residues in the CDR3. The germline V gene encodes CDR1 SGHAT and CDR2 FQDESV (reference sequence). The V and J ends lost 1 base and 2 bases respectively, with 15 bases between them. The CDR3 here is CASSLDTGSIPYNEQFF. The DNA for the CDR3 is TGTGCCAGCAGCTTAGATACGGGAAGTATTCCCTACAATGAGCAGTTCTTC.

The rearrangement joins TRBV7-9 to TRBJ2-2; D remains unclear. V gave up 1 base and J gave up 0 bases, with 6 bases separating them. The CDR3 extends over 15 amino acids. The germline V gene has CDR1 SEHNR and CDR2 FQNEAQ (reference sequence). CDR3 in DNA: TGTGCCAGCAGCTTAGTTTCAGCGAACACCGGGGAGCTGTTTTTT. Protein product: CASSLVSANTGELFF.

To note about this clonotype: A read error may be the cause here, since a much bigger clone is one base away. The chain is built from TRBV30 and TRBJ1-1; D remains ambiguous. The CDR3 loop spans 13 amino acids. Germline CDR1 is GTSNPN and CDR2 is SVGIG (reference sequence). DNA for the CDR3: TGTTCCTGGAGTGTAAAGCGGGACACTGAAGCTTTCTTT. Translated, it gives CSWSVKRDTEAFF.

By share, this clonotype ranks as medium-sized (0.01 to 0.1%). The rearrangement joins TRBV29-1 to TRBJ2-7; TRBD1 matches at 7 bases. The trim removed 3 bases at V and 2 bases at J, leaving 10 bases unmatched. The CDR3 extends over 15 amino acids. Germline CDR1 and CDR2: SQVTM and ANQGSEA. The CDR3: CSVEQSGTAAYEQYF. The CDR3 nucleotides are TGCAGCGTTGAGCAATCCGGGACAGCAGCCTACGAGCAGTACTTC.

This clonotype is termed medium-sized. The rearrangement uses TRBV6-5 and TRBJ2-2; 8 nucleotides line up with TRBD1. The CDR3 has 15 amino acids. Germline V CDR1 and CDR2: MNHEY, SVGAGI. J was trimmed by 4 bases and V by 8 bases; bases with no gene match: 9. The CDR3 nucleotides are TGTGCCAGCCTACCTGGACAGGGTATCACCGGGGAGCTGTTTTTT. Residues: CASLPGQGITGELFF.

The rearrangement joins TRBV20-1 to TRBJ1-1; the D is unclear. The V gene's germline CDR1 is DFQATT and CDR2 SNEGSKA (reference sequence). V lost 2 bases and J lost 1, with 5 bases in between. The CDR3 spans 12 residues. The CDR3 nucleotides are TGCAGTGCTAGACCGAGGAACACTGAAGCTTTCTTT. This translates into CSARPRNTEAFF.

This clonotype counts as medium-sized. CDR3: CAVSRQGAYEQYF. The CDR3 DNA follows: TGTGCCGTTAGCCGACAGGGGGCCTACGAGCAGTACTTC. This chain links TRBV5-5 with TRBJ2-7, with 9 bases fitting TRBD1. The junction had 7 bases not matched to a gene; V was cut back by 10 bases and J by 2 bases. The CDR3 extends over 13 amino acids. CDR1 SGHKS and CDR2 YYEKEE come from the germline V gene (reference sequence).

This clonotype is deemed medium-sized. This sequence joins TRBV19 and TRBJ2-7; TRBD2 might be the D (6 bases). This CDR3 spans 14 amino acids. V lost 1 base and J lost 2, with 9 bases in between. Germline CDR1 and CDR2: LNHDA and SQIVND (reference sequence). The CDR3 DNA reads as TGTGCCAGTAGTATAGCGGGAGCGGCCTACGAGCAGTACTTC. Translating gives CASSIAGAAYEQYF. The complete variable domain, with remaining parts taken from reference TRBV19 and TRBJ2-7, reads DGGITQSPKYLFRKEGQNVTLSCEQNLNHDAMYWYRQDPGQGLRLIYYSQIVNDFQKGDIAEGYSVSREKKESFPLTVTSAQKNPTAFYLCASSIAGAAYEQYFGPGTRLTVT.

By share of the sample, this clonotype is medium-sized (0.01 to 0.1%). V and J are TRBV6-2 or TRBV6-3 and TRBJ2-1; perhaps D is TRBD1 or TRBD2 (5 bases each). Germline V gene lookup returns CDR1 MNHEY and CDR2 SVGEGT. This CDR3 contains 13 residues. The V end was cut by 9 bases, the J end by 3 bases, with 12 bases between. Here the CDR3 DNA reads TGTGCCAGTCGGGGCGCGAGCTACAATGAGCAGTTCTTC. Translation gives CASRGASYNEQFF.

This clonotype counts as medium-sized (0.01 to 0.1%). The chain employs TRBV19 and TRBJ2-7, with 11 bases fitting TRBD2. Germline V CDR1 and CDR2: LNHDA, SQIVND (reference sequence). This CDR3 comprises 16 residues. V was clipped by 2 bases and J by 3 bases; unmatched bases: 6. CDR3 region: CASSITSGGPLYEQYF. As DNA, the CDR3 is TGTGCCAGTAGTATAACTAGCGGGGGACCCCTCTACGAGCAGTACTTC.

This clonotype is categorized as medium-sized (0.01 to 0.1%). The V call is TRBV6-2 or TRBV6-3, the J call TRBJ2-3; 9 bases agree with TRBD2. The CDR3 sequence is 15 residues long. Per germline, CDR1 MNHEY and CDR2 SVGEGT. The junction had 9 bases not matched to a gene; V was cut back by 5 bases and J by 6 bases. Here the CDR3 DNA reads TGTGCCAGCAGTCCTCTCGGCGGGGGGGGGGATACGCAGTATTTT. Residues: CASSPLGGGGDTQYF.

This clonotype is medium-sized by share. The chain has TRBV5-4 and TRBJ2-7, with 11 bases identical to TRBD2. The CDR3 contains 17 residues. V lost 0 bases, J lost 0 bases, and 5 bases stayed unmatched. Germline CDR1 SGHNT, CDR2 YYREEE (reference sequence). CDR3 DNA: TGTGCCAGCAGCTTGGCCGAACTAGCGGGGGCCTCCTACGAGCAGTACTTC. Its translation: CASSLAELAGASYEQYF.

The CDR3: CASRDSLAKNIQYF. The CDR3 region has the DNA TGTGCCAGCAGGGACAGCCTAGCCAAAAACATTCAGTACTTC. The chain couples TRBV6-2 or TRBV6-3 to TRBJ2-4, with D possibly being TRBD1 (6 bases). The CDR3 runs 14 residues. The ends were cut back, 6 bases at V and 0 bases at J, with 9 bases in the middle. Germline-derived CDR1 and CDR2 are MNHEY and SVGEGT.

This clonotype turned up a few times. The rearrangement joins TRBV20-1 to TRBJ2-4; 8 nucleotides align to TRBD2. The CDR3 is 15 residues long. CDR1 and CDR2 (germline): DFQATT, SNEGSKA (reference sequence). V gave up 6 bases and J gave up 6 bases; unmatched junction bases: 13. CDR3 loop: CSAPKSGLALNIQYF. CDR3 nucleotide sequence: TGCAGTGCCCCAAAATCCGGACTAGCCCTAAACATTCAGTACTTC.

This chain links TRBV5-4 with TRBJ1-4; D might be TRBD1 (6 bases). The CDR3 runs 17 residues. Germline assignment: CDR1 SGHNT and CDR2 YYREEE (reference sequence). Trimming took off 0 bases at V and 3 bases at J, with 15 bases between the two ends. The CDR3 coding sequence is TGTGCCAGCAGCTTGGCTACAGGGCCTGCGGCTAATGAAAAACTGTTTTTT. Protein product: CASSLATGPAANEKLFF.

The rearrangement links TRBV21-1 to TRBJ1-6. TRBV21-1 is flagged as a pseudogene. This CDR3 contains 11 residues. This CDR3 reads CASSRNSPLHF. Here the CDR3 DNA reads TGTGCCAGCAGCCGTAATTCACCCCTCCACTTT.

Judged by abundance, this clonotype is medium-sized. V usage is TRBV19 and J usage is TRBJ1-5, with TRBD1 matching 7 bases. The CDR3 is made up of 14 amino acids. With V trimmed by 3 bases and J by 9 bases, 8 bases remained unmatched. CDR1 is LNHDA and CDR2 is SQIVND in the germline V gene (reference sequence). DNA for the CDR3: TGTGCCAGTAGTATTCGGGCAGGGGGATCGCCCCAGCATTTT. Encoded protein: CASSIRAGGSPQHF.

The chain has TRBV5-1 and TRBJ2-2; 7 nucleotides line up with TRBD1. The CDR3 spans 15 residues. Losses at the gene ends were 2 bases for V and 0 bases for J; bases not matched to a gene: 1. From germline, CDR1 is SGHRS and CDR2 YFSETQ. The CDR3 loop is CASSFGTANTGELFF. The DNA of the CDR3 is TGCGCCAGCAGCTTCGGGACAGCGAACACCGGGGAGCTGTTTTTT.

This clonotype ranks as medium-sized. The CDR3 DNA reads TGCAGCGTCGTAGGTCTGGGACTAAGTGAAGCTTTCTTT. It codes for CSVVGLGLSEAFF. The chain recombines TRBV29-1 with TRBJ1-1, with TRBD1 as a possible D gene (5 bases). The V gene lost 6 bases and the J gene lost 7 bases, with 18 bases spanning the gap. The CDR3 is 13 amino acids. Looked up from germline, CDR1 is SQVTM and CDR2 is ANQGSEA.

The chain carries TRBV13 and TRBJ2-5; D possibly corresponds to TRBD1 (6 bases). V lost 4 bases and J 2 bases, leaving 14 bases between the germline ends. This CDR3 spans 15 amino acids. Germline V gene sequence: CDR1 PRHDT, CDR2 FYEKMQ (reference sequence). The CDR3 sequence is CASSSLGAAQETQYF. In DNA form, the CDR3 reads TGTGCCAGCAGCTCCTTGGGGGCGGCACAAGAGACCCAGTACTTC. Variable domain in full (rest from reference TRBV13 and TRBJ2-5): AAGVIQSPRHLIKEKRETATLKCYPIPRHDTVYWYQQGPGQDPQFLISFYEKMQSDKGSIPDRFSAQQFSDYHSELNMSSLELGDSALYFCASSSLGAAQETQYFGPGTRLLVL.

In this sample, this clonotype is medium-sized. The chain is built from TRBV6-5 and TRBJ2-7, with D possibly matching TRBD2 (5 bases). V lost 6 bases and J lost 7, with 22 bases in between. The CDR3 has 15 amino acids. Germline-derived CDR1 and CDR2 are MNHEY and SVGAGI. The CDR3 DNA reads TGTGCCAGCAGCCCTAGCCCCCCGGGCCCCGCGGAGCAGTACTTC. It yields the protein CASSPSPPGPAEQYF.

This clonotype counts as medium-sized. The chain uses TRBV19 and TRBJ2-5; D might be TRBD1 (5 bases). The CDR3 has 12 amino acids. The germline V and J ends were trimmed by 9 bases and 5 bases, with 13 bases remaining between them. CDR1 and CDR2 from the germline V gene are LNHDA and SQIVND (reference sequence). CDR3 DNA sequence: TGTGCCAGCAAAGGGGTGTGGGAGACCCAGTACTTC. Translated: CASKGVWETQYF.

This clonotype occurred a few times. The CDR3 reads CASRTGYSNQPQHF. The CDR3 nucleotides read TGTGCCAGCAGGACGGGGTATAGCAATCAGCCCCAGCATTTT. The chain employs TRBV6-5 and TRBJ1-5; D is undetermined. V was pared by 6 bases and J by 0 bases, with 9 bases between. From germline, CDR1 is MNHEY and CDR2 SVGAGI. The CDR3 has 14 amino acids.

The CDR3 sequence: CASSLGPAGGEAEQFF. The CDR3 DNA is TGCGCCAGCAGCTTGGGTCCAGCGGGGGGGGAAGCCGAGCAGTTCTTC. This chain links TRBV5-1 with TRBJ2-1, with 10 bases matching TRBD2. After removal of 0 bases from V and 10 bases from J, the junction contained 10 bases not matched to a gene. Germline-derived CDR1 and CDR2 are SGHRS and YFSETQ. The CDR3 contains 16 residues.

The chain couples TRBV7-9 to TRBJ2-5; 9 bases are a match to TRBD2. Unmatched junction bases numbered 11, after V lost 3 bases and J lost 9 bases. The germline gives CDR1 SEHNR, CDR2 FQNEAQ (reference sequence). CDR3 size: 15 residues. The CDR3 DNA reads TGTGCCAGCAGCTTGGCGGGGGGGCACGCTGAGGCCCAGTACTTC. Encoded protein: CASSLAGGHAEAQYF.

This clonotype was picked up a small number of times. The chain combines TRBV5-5 with TRBJ1-3, with TRBD1 matching over 9 bases. Germline values: CDR1 SGHKS, CDR2 YYEKEE (reference sequence). Trimming took 4 bases from V and 10 from J; bases not matched to a gene: 6. The CDR3 spans 13 residues. Here the CDR3 reads CASSGTGIATIYF. Written as DNA, the CDR3 is TGTGCCAGCAGCGGGACAGGGATAGCGACCATATATTTT.